This is a list of T cell receptor beta chains from one sample in a study of blood T cell repertoires in COVID-19. Clones were read by immunoSEQ multiplex PCR, and TCRdb kept only the in-frame ones, dropping some. The data show some 160,000 clones, with about 86% seen just once and roughly a fifth held by the top ten. Sequenced sample: peripheral blood. The source of these receptors is a woman in her 70s who had recovered from COVID-19. Both conserved end residues are part of each CDR3. A D gene is named only where the DNA matches it firmly.

j_call	v_call	d_call	cdr3_aa
TRBJ1-3	TRBV4-2	TRBD1	CASSQPGQAGAQIYF
TRBJ2-3	TRBV11-2	-	CASSLAYQGADTQYF
TRBJ1-6	TRBV7-9	-	CASSLEMSSYNSPLHF
TRBJ2-5	TRBV6-2/TRBV6-3	TRBD2	CASSYFASGSGETQYF
TRBJ2-1	TRBV9	-	CASSQGGAYNEQFF
TRBJ2-5	TRBV28	-	CASSPTPGQRDQETQYF
TRBJ2-2	TRBV6-4	-	CASSEKAEGGELFF
TRBJ1-3	TRBV6-5	TRBD1	CASSRTGSSGNTIYF
TRBJ2-7	TRBV6-5	TRBD2	CASIPTSGAREQYF
TRBJ1-2	TRBV7-9	TRBD1	CASSLSRTGGYTF
TRBJ2-7	TRBV7-2	TRBD2	CASSIAGGRSYEQYF
TRBJ2-7	TRBV11-2	TRBD1	CASSLYRTGSYEQYF
TRBJ2-3	TRBV30	TRBD2	CARTSGTTDTQYF
TRBJ2-4	TRBV9	TRBD2	CASSRASGRAGNIQYF
TRBJ1-2	TRBV3-1/TRBV3-2	-	CASSQAAGYTF
TRBJ2-5	TRBV12-3/TRBV12-4	-	CASWRGGQETQYF
TRBJ1-2	TRBV6-5	-	CASTPGEGRWYGYTF
TRBJ2-2	TRBV4-1	TRBD1	CASSLRTGEIGELFF
TRBJ1-2	TRBV15	-	CATSRERGGYTF
TRBJ1-5	TRBV30	TRBD1	CAWSHDRGRNQPQHF
TRBJ2-3	TRBV27	TRBD1	CASSLGIGTVSTDTQYF
TRBJ1-2	TRBV9	-	CASSVLGLDYGYTF
TRBJ1-1	TRBV7-9	-	CASSPQGGNTEAFF
TRBJ2-7	TRBV7-2	TRBD1	CASSSRTGGRLEQYF
TRBJ2-3	TRBV2	-	CASKTGRSTDTQYF
TRBJ1-1	TRBV7-8	-	CASSLLRGGSAEAFF
TRBJ2-3	TRBV11-3	TRBD1	CASSYRGAGTDTQYF
TRBJ2-7	TRBV20-1	-	CSRGGNYEQYF
TRBJ2-1	TRBV19	TRBD2	CASTRLAGSYNEQFF
TRBJ2-1	TRBV7-3	TRBD2	CASSPRTSPTLHNEQFF
TRBJ2-7	TRBV6-5	TRBD1	CASSYVTGRREQYF
TRBJ2-1	TRBV30	TRBD2	CAGWTSGGRGEQFF
TRBJ2-1	TRBV10-3	TRBD2	CAISAATSGNEQFF
TRBJ1-2	TRBV18	-	CASSPRSRTEGGYTF
TRBJ1-1	TRBV7-3	-	CASSSGGNTEAFF
TRBJ1-5	TRBV27	-	CASSTGMRQPQHF
TRBJ2-2	TRBV2	TRBD2	CASRKGTTNTGELFF
TRBJ1-2	TRBV19	-	CATRWGGSNENYGYTF
TRBJ1-1	TRBV5-4	-	CASSAAGTVNTEAFF
TRBJ1-6	TRBV7-2	TRBD1	CASSLGQGLNSPLHF
TRBJ2-7	TRBV5-1	TRBD2	CASSTLAGGGYEQYF
TRBJ2-2	TRBV19	-	CASTRGKNTGELFF